The 19 T cell receptor beta chains given below trace back to one sample, sequenced in a study of blood T cells in healthy people across ages. The use of a sample-barcoded 5' primer and a J-beta primer mix characterized a second PCR of roughly 7 to 11 cycles. TCRdb processed the 5' RACE reads anew with MiXCR; each CDR3 protein has one entry. The repertoire holds roughly 1.7 million distinct CDR3 sequences, with about 31% as singletons. Sequenced sample: blood. The source is a woman under 40 in good health.

This clonotype was seen a few times. The genes are TRBV20-1 and TRBJ1-1; D unresolved. V lost 2 bases and J 2 bases, leaving 6 bases between the germline ends. This CDR3 contains 12 residues. Germline lookup yields CDR1 DFQATT and CDR2 SNEGSKA (reference sequence). CDR3 DNA sequence: TGCAGTGCTAGACAGGCCAACACTGAAGCTTTCTTT. Translating gives CSARQANTEAFF.

The chain recombines TRBV5-5 with TRBJ2-5; TRBD1 matches at 9 bases. The CDR3 contains 17 residues. The V and J ends lost 4 bases and 11 bases, in that order; junction bases with no gene match: 21. Germline CDR1 is SGHKS and CDR2 is YYEKEE (reference sequence). CDR3 bases: TGTGCCAGCAGCCTGCGGACAGGGGACTCTGCCTACAATGAGCAGTACTTC. Protein product: CASSLRTGDSAYNEQYF.

This clonotype has a handful of counts. This chain connects TRBV10-3 to TRBJ2-7; D unclear. The CDR3 is 13 amino acids. Trimming cost V 10 bases and J 2 bases, with 15 bases left between them. Germline assignment: CDR1 ENHRY and CDR2 SYGVKD. The CDR3 spells CATSRPPTYEQYF. The CDR3 DNA is TGTGCCACTTCCCGGCCCCCAACCTACGAGCAGTACTTC.

This clonotype was counted between two and nine times. This sequence joins TRBV4-2 and TRBJ2-7; 7 bases map to TRBD2. This CDR3 region has 18 residues. V shed 1 base and J 3 bases; nucleotides not matched to a gene: 15. In germline, CDR1 is LGHNA, CDR2 YNFKEQ. The DNA for the CDR3 is TGTGCCAGCAGCCAAGCTGATACTACGGGGGGACTTTTCTACGAGCAGTACTTC. Translation: CASSQADTTGGLFYEQYF.

J is TRBJ1-5 and V is TRBV20-1; D is undetermined. Germline CDR1 is DFQATT and CDR2 is SNEGSKA (reference sequence). The CDR3 consists of 15 residues. V was shortened by 3 bases and J by 3 bases, with 15 bases between the two germline ends. CDR3 in amino acids: CSASSAGTLNQPQHF. Here the CDR3 DNA reads TGCAGTGCTAGTTCGGCAGGCACCCTCAATCAGCCCCAGCATTTT.

This clonotype appeared a few times. The chain links TRBV20-1 to TRBJ2-7, with D unclear. The CDR3 is made up of 14 amino acids. CDR1 is DFQATT and CDR2 is SNEGSKA in the germline V gene (reference sequence). V was trimmed by 5 bases and J by 0 bases, leaving 14 bases between them. The CDR3 nucleotides read TGCAGTGCTGCAAAAGGGCCACACTCCTACGAGCAGTACTTC. It encodes CSAAKGPHSYEQYF.

The table lists this clonotype with many counts. The rearrangement joins TRBV6-2 or TRBV6-3 to TRBJ2-1; D might be TRBD2 (5 bases). The CDR3 has 14 residues. Germline V lookup: CDR1 MNHEY, CDR2 SVGEGT. The V and J ends lost 5 bases and 0 bases respectively, with 8 bases between them. DNA for the CDR3: TGTGCCAGCAGTCAAAGCGGCTCCTACAATGAGCAGTTCTTC. As protein: CASSQSGSYNEQFF.

This clonotype has only a few counts. The genes are TRBV10-3 and TRBJ2-7, with D possibly TRBD2 on 6 matching bases. Trimming removed 0 bases from V and 8 bases from J, with 17 bases in between. This CDR3 spans 15 amino acids. The V gene's germline CDR1 is ENHRY and CDR2 SYGVKD. The CDR3 DNA sequence: TGTGCCATCAGTGAGTCTTTCGCGGGGTTTTTCCAGCAGTACTTC. This translates into CAISESFAGFFQQYF.

The V and J genes are TRBV29-1 and TRBJ2-3; 7 bases line up with TRBD1. V lost 8 bases, J lost 2 bases, and 16 bases stayed unmatched. This CDR3 has 16 amino acids. Germline V gene lookup returns CDR1 SQVTM and CDR2 ANQGSEA. The CDR3 sequence is CSIRSTGADDTDTQYF. The CDR3 DNA reads as TGCAGCATTCGATCTACAGGGGCAGATGACACAGATACGCAGTATTTT.

The V and J genes are TRBV6-5 and TRBJ2-5; D remains ambiguous. Germline V CDR1 and CDR2: MNHEY, SVGAGI. The CDR3 is 13 residues long. V was cut by 9 bases and J by 5 bases, with 16 bases left in between. The CDR3 DNA sequence: TGTGCCAGTGCTCCGCATTCCAGGGAGACCCAGTACTTC. It codes for CASAPHSRETQYF.

The CDR3 here is CAGQGQGYIQYF. CDR3 nucleotides: TGTGCCGGCCAGGGACAGGGATACATTCAGTACTTC. The rearrangement links TRBV6-1 to TRBJ2-4, with 9 bases that match TRBD1. V trimming: 11 bases; J trimming: 8 bases; junction bases outside the gene matches: 7. Looked up from germline, CDR1 is MNHNS and CDR2 is SASEGT. The CDR3 is 12 amino acids.

The J gene is TRBJ2-7, the V gene TRBV20-1; 11 nucleotides line up with TRBD2. The CDR3 extends over 13 amino acids. V was clipped by 6 bases and J by 2 bases; unmatched bases: 3. Germline CDR1 reads DFQATT; CDR2 reads SNEGSKA (reference sequence). DNA for the CDR3: TGCAGTGCCGATAGCGGGGGGGCCTACGAGCAGTACTTC. Its protein product is CSADSGGAYEQYF.

On this clonotype: One junction end disagrees with the germline gene, perhaps due to a read error. The V and J genes are TRBV9 and TRBJ2-1; TRBD1 or TRBD2 may be the D gene (5 bases each). Germline CDR1 is SGDLS and CDR2 is YYNGEE. CDR3 length: 15 residues. The CDR3: CASSVGGTSYSEQFF. CDR3 DNA sequence: TGTGCCAGCAGCGTAGGGGGGACCTCATACAGTGAGCAGTTCTTC.

This clonotype was seen a few times. CDR3 protein: CASSYSRGSTDTQYF. The CDR3 nucleotides read TGTGCCAGCAGTTACTCAAGGGGGAGCACAGATACGCAGTATTTT. The chain couples TRBV6-6 to TRBJ2-3; D is possibly TRBD1 (6 bases). Germline CDR1 is MNHNY and CDR2 is SVGAGI (reference sequence). This CDR3 region has 15 residues. V gave up 0 bases and J gave up 0 bases, with 7 bases separating them.

The chain links TRBV6-6 to TRBJ2-1; unclear D gene. This CDR3 comprises 17 residues. The germline V and J ends were trimmed by 1 base and 4 bases, with 17 bases remaining between them. Germline V gene sequence: CDR1 MNHNY, CDR2 SVGAGI (reference sequence). Here the CDR3 reads CASSYFESAVGYNEQFF. CDR3 DNA sequence: TGTGCCAGCAGTTACTTCGAGTCGGCAGTGGGTTACAATGAGCAGTTCTTC.

This chain uses TRBV14 with TRBJ2-1; no definite D call. The germline V and J ends were trimmed by 2 bases and 6 bases, with 11 bases remaining between them. This CDR3 contains 14 residues. Germline V gene data show CDR1 as SGHDN and CDR2 as FVKESK. CDR3 sequence: CASSQKMAINEQFF. CDR3 in DNA: TGTGCCAGCAGCCAAAAGATGGCCATCAATGAGCAGTTCTTC.

The genes are TRBV6-6 and TRBJ2-1; TRBD2 aligns across 7 bases. The CDR3 has 15 residues. Germline trimming cut 5 bases from V and 7 bases from J; bases unmatched to any gene: 11. From germline, CDR1 is MNHNY and CDR2 SVGAGI (reference sequence). The CDR3 region has the DNA TGTGCCAGCAGTCTTTCGACTAGCTTCAAAAATGAGCAGTTCTTC. This sequence encodes CASSLSTSFKNEQFF.

J is TRBJ2-5 and V is TRBV11-3; the D is unclear. The V end was cut by 0 bases, the J end by 4 bases, with 12 bases between. This CDR3 is 15 amino acids long. The germline gives CDR1 SGHNT, CDR2 YENEEA. Here the CDR3 DNA reads TGTGCCAGCAGCTTAGATGGCGGTTCTGGAGAGACCCAGTACTTC. Protein: CASSLDGGSGETQYF.

This clonotype was observed many times. The chain is built from TRBV6-7 and TRBJ2-5; D is undetermined. The J call may be incorrect, as the DNA end agrees better with TRBJ2-7. TRBV6-7 is an ORF, with its function uncertain. This CDR3 comprises 11 residues. The CDR3 spells CASSPYNEQYF. The CDR3 coding sequence is TGTGCCAGCAGTCCTTATAACGAGCAGTACTTC.